Each of the 3 T cell receptor beta chains below was sequenced from the same sample in a study of T-cell reconstitution after alpha-beta-depleted transplantation in children. Unique molecular identifiers were built into the TCRbeta library. Via MiXCR, TCRdb re-called the PCR reads, giving one row per CDR3 protein. The repertoire includes around 370,000 distinct CDR3 sequences, under 20% of them detected once, and about 41% sits in the top ten. The source was PBMCs, mostly from graft donor cells, collected 360 days after TCRalphabeta/CD19-depleted stem cell transplant. Source of these receptors: a male patient aged 2 to 9 who had a stem cell transplant for acute lymphoblastic leukemia, so the T cells may come from the graft donor.

The rearrangement uses TRBV5-1 and TRBJ2-1; 14 bases match TRBD2. V gave up 0 bases and J gave up 0 bases; unmatched junction bases: 5. CDR1 and CDR2 (germline): SGHRS, YFSETQ. This CDR3 has 19 residues. CDR3 residues: CASSLGLAGGWSSYNEQFF. The CDR3 DNA is TGCGCCAGCAGCTTGGGACTAGCGGGAGGGTGGAGCTCCTACAATGAGCAGTTCTTC.

This clonotype appeared a few times. This chain links TRBV4-3 with TRBJ1-4, with D possibly TRBD1 on 5 matching bases. The CDR3 length is 15 residues. Per the germline V gene, CDR1 is LGHNA and CDR2 is YSLEER. Trimming took 6 bases from V and 5 from J, leaving 16 bases between them. The chain's CDR3 is CASSSWQGRNEKLFF. CDR3 in DNA: TGCGCCAGCAGTAGTTGGCAGGGACGAAATGAAAAACTGTTTTTT.

The rearrangement links TRBV4-2 to TRBJ2-5, with D tentatively TRBD1 (6 bases). CDR3 size: 14 residues. Trimming shortened V by 0 bases and J by 1 base, and 6 bases separated the two germline ends. Germline V gene data show CDR1 as LGHNA and CDR2 as YNFKEQ. The CDR3 loop reads CASSQETGQETQYF. The CDR3 coding sequence is TGTGCCAGCAGCCAAGAGACAGGCCAAGAGACCCAGTACTTC.